Sequencing of this T cell receptor (beta chain) was carried out in a study of shared clonotypes between healthy human individuals. It was CD45RO-negative cells, positively selected for CCR7, that made up naive CD8 cells, with terminally differentiated effector memory CD45RA+ cells excluded. Free of recent acute infections or vaccinations, the donors were healthy HIV-negative adults. V shed 6 bases and J shed 3 bases, with 15 bases lying between them. The CDR3 is 15 residues long. Looked up from germline, CDR1 is MNHEY and CDR2 is SVGAGI. Generated by immunoSEQ multiplex PCR, the TCRdb table keeps only in-frame clones and is missing some. Of about 600,000 clones in the sample, 95% to 96% are singletons; the top ten hold 0.085% to 0.11%.

Material: naive CD8+ T cells sorted from blood. The V call is TRBV6-5, the J call TRBJ1-3; D gene unclear. The receptor's source is a woman under 40 in good health. The CDR3 DNA sequence: TGTGCCAGCAGAACCACAGTCTCAGTTGGAAACACCATATATTTT. Translation gives CASRTTVSVGNTIYF.